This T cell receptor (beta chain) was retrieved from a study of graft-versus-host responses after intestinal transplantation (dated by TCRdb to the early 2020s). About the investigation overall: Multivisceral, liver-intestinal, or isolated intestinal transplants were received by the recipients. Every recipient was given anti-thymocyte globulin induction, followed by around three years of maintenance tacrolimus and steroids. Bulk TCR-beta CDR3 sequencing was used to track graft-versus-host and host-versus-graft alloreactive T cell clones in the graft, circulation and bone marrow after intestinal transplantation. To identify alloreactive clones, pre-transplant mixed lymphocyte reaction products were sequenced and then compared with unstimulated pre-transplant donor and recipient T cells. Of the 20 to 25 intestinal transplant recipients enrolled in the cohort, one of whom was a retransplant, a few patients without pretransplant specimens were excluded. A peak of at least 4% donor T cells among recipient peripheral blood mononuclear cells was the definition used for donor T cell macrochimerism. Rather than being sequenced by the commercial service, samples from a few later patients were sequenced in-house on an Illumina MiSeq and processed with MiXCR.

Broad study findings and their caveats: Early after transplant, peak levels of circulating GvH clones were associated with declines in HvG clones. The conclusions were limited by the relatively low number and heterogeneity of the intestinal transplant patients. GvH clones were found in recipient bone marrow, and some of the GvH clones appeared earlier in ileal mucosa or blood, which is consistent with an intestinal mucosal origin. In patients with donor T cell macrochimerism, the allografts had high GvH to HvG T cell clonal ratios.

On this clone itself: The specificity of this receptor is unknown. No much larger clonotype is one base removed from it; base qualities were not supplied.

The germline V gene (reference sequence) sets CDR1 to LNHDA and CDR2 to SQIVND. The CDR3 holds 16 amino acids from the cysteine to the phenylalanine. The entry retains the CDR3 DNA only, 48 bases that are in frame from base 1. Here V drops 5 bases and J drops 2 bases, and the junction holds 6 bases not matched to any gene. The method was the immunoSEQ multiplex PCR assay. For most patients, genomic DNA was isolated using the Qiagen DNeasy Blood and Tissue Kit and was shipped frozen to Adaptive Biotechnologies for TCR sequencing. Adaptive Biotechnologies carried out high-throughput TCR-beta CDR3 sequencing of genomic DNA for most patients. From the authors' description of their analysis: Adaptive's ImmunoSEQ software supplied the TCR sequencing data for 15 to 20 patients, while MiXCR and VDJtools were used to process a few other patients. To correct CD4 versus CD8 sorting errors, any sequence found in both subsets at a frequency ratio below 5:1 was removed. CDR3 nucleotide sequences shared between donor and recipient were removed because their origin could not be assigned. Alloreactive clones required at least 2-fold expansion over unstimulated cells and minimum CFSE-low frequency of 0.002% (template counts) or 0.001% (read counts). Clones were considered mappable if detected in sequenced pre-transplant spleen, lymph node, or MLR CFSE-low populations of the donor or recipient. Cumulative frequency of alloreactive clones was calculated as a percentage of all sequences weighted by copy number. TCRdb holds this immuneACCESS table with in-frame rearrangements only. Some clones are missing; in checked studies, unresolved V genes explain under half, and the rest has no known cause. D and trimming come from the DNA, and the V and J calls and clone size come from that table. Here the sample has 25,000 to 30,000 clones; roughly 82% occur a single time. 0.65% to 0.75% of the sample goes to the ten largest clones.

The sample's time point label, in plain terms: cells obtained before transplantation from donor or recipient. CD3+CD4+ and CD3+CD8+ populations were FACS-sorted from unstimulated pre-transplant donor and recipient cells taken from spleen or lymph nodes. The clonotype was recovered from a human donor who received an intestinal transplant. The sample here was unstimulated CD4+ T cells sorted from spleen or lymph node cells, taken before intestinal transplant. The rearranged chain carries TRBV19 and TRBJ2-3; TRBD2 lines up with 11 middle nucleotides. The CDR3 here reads CASSPGLAALTDTQYF. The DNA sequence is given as TGTGCCAGTAGTCCGGGACTAGCGGCACTCACAGATACGCAGTATTTT.